A single sample gave rise to the 25 T cell receptor beta chains below, sequenced in a study of blood T cells in healthy people across ages. Primed by a sample-barcoded 5' primer and a J-beta primer mix, a second PCR proceeded for roughly 6 to 12 cycles. TCRdb reanalysed the 5' RACE reads using MiXCR and keeps one entry per CDR3 protein. Of 700,000 or so distinct CDR3 sequences listed, about 20% are singletons. The sequenced sample consisted of blood. The receptor source for this set is a man between 65 and 85 years old in good health.

This chain links TRBV6-5 with TRBJ1-6; D possibly corresponds to TRBD1 (6 bases). V lost 0 bases, J lost 6 bases, and 18 bases lay in between. Germline values: CDR1 MNHEY, CDR2 SVGAGI. The CDR3 totals 18 residues. CDR3 nucleotides: TGTGCCAGCAGTTACTCGAAGGGCGGACAGCGAGCTAATTCACCCCTCCACTTT. Translation: CASSYSKGGQRANSPLHF.

This clonotype was seen once. The chain links TRBV28 to TRBJ2-7, with D tentatively TRBD1 (5 bases). Germline V CDR1 and CDR2: MDHEN, SYDVKM. The germline V and J ends were trimmed by 2 bases and 7 bases, with 18 bases remaining between them. The CDR3 extends over 15 amino acids. CDR3 residues: CASSLGAALSREQYF. The CDR3 DNA reads TGTGCCAGCAGTTTAGGGGCCGCTTTATCGAGAGAGCAGTACTTC. Supplemented by reference TRBV28 and TRBJ2-7, the full variable domain reads DVKVTQSSRYLVKRTGEKVFLECVQDMDHENMFWYRQDPGLGLRLIYFSYDVKMKEKGDIPEGYSVSREKKERFSLILESASTNQTSMYLCASSLGAALSREQYFGPGTRLTVT.

This clonotype was seen only a few times. The chain has TRBV6-5 and TRBJ2-5; 8 bases are shared with TRBD2. CDR1 and CDR2 from the germline V gene are MNHEY and SVGAGI. The V segment lost 6 bases and the J segment 4 bases; nucleotides outside the gene matches: 7. The CDR3 has 14 residues. CDR3 in amino acids: CASRERGMGETQYF. The CDR3, as DNA: TGTGCCAGCAGGGAGCGGGGGATGGGAGAGACCCAGTACTTC.

This clonotype was counted only a few times. The germline gene is not matched at one end of the junction; a read error may be the cause. The chain has TRBV12-3 or TRBV12-4 and TRBJ1-2; TRBD1 aligns across 7 bases. The CDR3 contains 13 residues. The DNA of the CDR3 is TGTGCCAGCAGTTACACAGGGGCCGGGGGCTACCCCTTC. Residues: CASSYTGAGGYPF.

CDR3 region: CASSSPGRADWEQYF. The CDR3 DNA follows: TGTGCCAGCAGTTCACCGGGCAGGGCCGATTGGGAGCAGTACTTC. The chain uses TRBV27 and TRBJ2-7, with D perhaps TRBD1 (5 bases). Germline loops: CDR1 MNHEY, CDR2 SMNVEV (reference sequence). Trimming stripped 4 bases from V and 7 bases from J, with 20 bases between. The CDR3 runs 15 residues.

This clonotype has just a few counts. This chain connects TRBV28 to TRBJ2-2, with no clear D. The CDR3 covers 15 residues. Germline V CDR1 and CDR2: MDHEN, SYDVKM. V shed 3 bases and J shed 4 bases, with 12 bases lying between them. This chain's CDR3 is CASSFRSSFTGELFF. The CDR3 DNA follows: TGTGCCAGCAGTTTCCGATCAAGTTTCACCGGGGAGCTGTTTTTT.

This clonotype was seen more than once but under ten times. This chain links TRBV24-1 with TRBJ2-7; D call uncertain. The J call may not be correct, given that the DNA end is closer to TRBJ2-1. This CDR3 contains 11 residues. CDR1 KGHDR and CDR2 SFDVKD come from the germline V gene. Here the CDR3 reads CATSVSDEQFF. CDR3 DNA: TGTGCCACCAGTGTTTCCGATGAGCAGTTCTTC.

This chain uses TRBV19 with TRBJ2-3, with D tentatively TRBD1 (6 bases). Germline-derived CDR1 and CDR2 are LNHDA and SQIVND (reference sequence). V gave up 1 base and J gave up 1 base, with 12 bases separating them. The CDR3 sequence is 16 residues long. CDR3 protein: CASSIGGDKRTDTQYF. For the CDR3, the DNA is TGTGCCAGTAGTATAGGTGGGGACAAGCGCACAGATACGCAGTATTTT.

This clonotype has more than one count but fewer than ten. This chain uses TRBV21-1 with TRBJ1-1; the table's D gene call, TRBD1, was not cross checked with the DNA. TRBV21-1 is an annotated pseudogene. CDR3 length equals 18 residues. The CDR3 here is CASSKERGDRDYNTEAFF. The CDR3 DNA reads as TGTGCCAGCAGCAAAGAGAGGGGGGACAGGGATTATAACACTGAAGCTTTCTTT.

The V call is TRBV7-7, the J call TRBJ2-1; D unclear. The CDR3 covers 15 residues. Trimming removed 5 bases from V and 0 bases from J, with 11 bases in between. Germline V gene sequence: CDR1 SSHAT, CDR2 FNYEAQ (reference sequence). The CDR3, as DNA: TGTGCCAGCAGCCCCCAGGTTAGCTCCTACAATGAGCAGTTCTTC. Translated, it gives CASSPQVSSYNEQFF.

The chain combines TRBV11-2 with TRBJ1-2; 7 positions agree with TRBD1. From germline, CDR1 is SGHAT and CDR2 FQNNGV. Trimming removed 5 bases from V and 7 bases from J; junction bases left unmatched: 10. The CDR3 is 14 residues long. The CDR3 spells CASSPGGSRAGYTF. Written as DNA, the CDR3 is TGTGCCAGCAGCCCAGGGGGTAGCAGGGCTGGCTACACCTTC.

This clonotype was counted at least ten times. The chain links TRBV12-3 or TRBV12-4 to TRBJ2-1, with 9 bases fitting TRBD2. There are 15 residues in the CDR3. Unmatched junction bases numbered 8, after V lost 7 bases and J lost 4 bases. CDR3 residues: CASKKAGGPYNEQFF. CDR3 DNA: TGTGCCAGCAAAAAAGCGGGGGGACCGTACAATGAGCAGTTCTTC.

A word on this clonotype: One junction end does not reproduce the germline sequence, and a read error may be involved. The chain links TRBV6-5 to TRBJ2-3, with TRBD1 identical over 7 bases. CDR1 and CDR2 (germline): MNHEY, SVGAGI. The CDR3 runs 16 residues. CDR3 DNA: TGCGCCAGCAGTTACTCAGGACAGGCCAGCACAGATACGCAGTATTTT. Translated, it gives CASSYSGQASTDTQYF.

This clonotype was counted a few times. The chain couples TRBV29-1 to TRBJ1-1; D unclear. Germline V gene data show CDR1 as SQVTM and CDR2 as ANQGSEA. V was pared by 6 bases and J by 11 bases, with 22 bases between. The CDR3 is made up of 13 amino acids. Here the CDR3 reads CSVERVLLSRAFF. The CDR3 region has the DNA TGCAGCGTCGAGAGAGTCCTCCTGAGTAGGGCTTTCTTT.

The genes are TRBV11-3 and TRBJ2-3; D may match TRBD1 or TRBD2 (6 bases each). Per the germline V gene, CDR1 is SGHNT and CDR2 is YENEEA. The CDR3 spans 15 residues. Trimming stripped 1 base from V and 6 bases from J, with 14 bases between. The CDR3 DNA sequence: TGTGCCAGCAGCTTAGTGCGGGCCGGGGGCGATACGCAGTATTTT. This codes for CASSLVRAGGDTQYF. The full variable domain, its missing parts supplied by reference TRBV11-3 and TRBJ2-3, is EAGVVQSPRYKIIEKKQPVAFWCNPISGHNTLYWYLQNLGQGPELLIRYENEEAVDDSQLPKDRFSAERLKGVDSTLKIQPAELGDSAVYLCASSLVRAGGDTQYFGPGTRLTVL.

This clonotype has a handful of counts. The chain uses TRBV7-2 and TRBJ2-1; tentative D call: TRBD2 (6 bases). In germline, CDR1 is SGHTA, CDR2 FQGNSA. V lost 1 base and J lost 9, with 7 bases in between. The CDR3 runs 12 residues. CDR3 nucleotide sequence: TGTGCCAGCAGCTTAGAGCGGGCTGAGCAGTTCTTC. It specifies CASSLERAEQFF. The full variable domain, its missing parts supplied by reference TRBV7-2 and TRBJ2-1, is GAGVSQSPSNKVTEKGKDVELRCDPISGHTALYWYRQSLGQGLEFLIYFQGNSAPDKSGLPSDRFSAERTGGSVSTLTIQRTQQEDSAVYLCASSLERAEQFFGPGTRLTVL.

Details on this clonotype: Since no conserved phenylalanine or tryptophan closes the CDR3, a read error is the likely cause. The chain combines TRBV20-1 with TRBJ2-4, with TRBD2 identical over 10 bases. Germline V gene lookup returns CDR1 DFQATT and CDR2 SNEGSKA (reference sequence). V shed 5 bases, J shed 8 bases, and the junction held 9 bases outside the gene matches. There are 14 residues in the CDR3. CDR3 region: CSAWTSGPRDIQYL. DNA of the CDR3: TGCAGTGCTTGGACTAGCGGACCCCGAGACATTCAGTACCTC.

The V and J genes are TRBV5-1 and TRBJ1-2; D is unclear. The CDR3 length is 12 residues. Germline CDR1 reads SGHRS; CDR2 reads YFSETQ. The V end lost 7 bases, the J end lost 4 bases, and 11 bases lay between the germline ends. The CDR3 bases are TGCGCCAGCGGTGAGCCGGGCTATGGCTACACCTTC. Translation: CASGEPGYGYTF.

This clonotype was seen more than once but under ten times. This chain joins TRBV27 and TRBJ2-2; D remains unclear. The length of the CDR3 is 14 residues. Between the trimmed V and J ends, which lost 6 bases and 2 bases, there was a span of 10 bases. Germline loops: CDR1 MNHEY, CDR2 SMNVEV (reference sequence). CDR3 sequence reads: CASRPTPNTGELFF. CDR3 sequence (DNA): TGTGCCAGCAGGCCAACACCTAACACCGGGGAGCTGTTTTTT.

The chain joins TRBV19 to TRBJ2-1; D remains unclear. Germline V CDR1 and CDR2: LNHDA, SQIVND (reference sequence). The CDR3 consists of 11 residues. Trimming took off 3 bases at V and 15 bases at J, with 12 bases between the two ends. The chain's CDR3 is CASSMWREMFF. DNA for the CDR3: TGTGCCAGTAGTATGTGGAGAGAGATGTTCTTC.

J is TRBJ1-2 and V is TRBV7-8, with D possibly TRBD1 on 6 matching bases. Germline V CDR1 and CDR2: SGHVS, FQNEAQ. CDR3 length equals 14 residues. Deletions cut 2 bases from V and 3 bases from J, with 10 bases between. CDR3 nucleotide sequence: TGTGCCAGCAGCTTAACAGGGTATGACTATGGCTACACCTTC. Translation: CASSLTGYDYGYTF. Looking up the rest from reference TRBV7-8 and TRBJ1-2 gives the full variable domain: GAGVSQSPRYKVAKRGQDVALRCDPISGHVSLFWYQQALGQGPEFLTYFQNEAQLDKSGLPSDRFFAERPEGSVSTLKIQRTQQEDSAVYLCASSLTGYDYGYTFGSGTRLTVV.

This clonotype has a handful of counts. V usage is TRBV12-3 or TRBV12-4 and J usage is TRBJ2-2; D is undetermined. This CDR3 comprises 13 residues. The V end was cut by 5 bases, the J end by 0 bases, with 4 bases between. In nucleotides, the CDR3 is TGTGCCAGCAGTGATACGAACACCGGGGAGCTGTTTTTT. It is translated as CASSDTNTGELFF.

In this sample, this clonotype turned up a few times. V usage is TRBV12-3 or TRBV12-4 and J usage is TRBJ2-5, with 14 bases aligning to TRBD2. The J call may be wrong; the DNA end is better matched by TRBJ2-7. CDR3 size: 14 residues. The CDR3: CASSLGTSGGEQYV. CDR3 coding DNA: TGTGCCAGCAGCCTCGGGACTAGCGGGGGCGAGCAGTACGTC.

The rearrangement uses TRBV11-2 and TRBJ1-1; the D gene is possibly TRBD1 (6 bases). Trimming removed 5 bases from V and 6 bases from J, with 19 bases in between. Looked up from germline, CDR1 is SGHAT and CDR2 is FQNNGV. This CDR3 spans 15 amino acids. The CDR3 reads CASSPRSQGQSEAFF. The CDR3 region has the DNA TGTGCCAGCAGCCCTAGGTCCCAGGGGCAGTCTGAAGCTTTCTTT.

This clonotype came up a few times. The rearrangement joins TRBV7-9 to TRBJ1-6; a possible D gene is TRBD1 (6 bases). Per germline, CDR1 SEHNR and CDR2 FQNEAQ (reference sequence). The CDR3 has 17 residues. V lost 1 base, J lost 7 bases, and 17 bases lay in between. CDR3 in DNA: TGTGCCAGCAGCTTAGGAGGGGGTTTTGAGGGGAATTCACCCCTCCACTTT. It is translated as CASSLGGGFEGNSPLHF.